This T cell receptor beta chain appears in the sequencing data of a study of cytomegalovirus exposure and HLA in healthy donors. A multiplex PCR was run with 60 Vbeta primers and 13 Jbeta primers. Clones were sequenced by immunoSEQ multiplex PCR, and TCRdb holds only the in-frame ones, with some missing. The repertoire holds 74,000 or so clones, 78% seen once, with around 5.4% in the top ten. Points on this clone: Its antigen is unknown.

Whole-study findings and limits: The study recorded over 150 TCR beta chains that were cytomegalovirus-associated. In a later analysis, TCR beta V- and J-gene trimming showed a link to a missense DCLRE1C variant. A later analysis found common viral pathogens apparently linked to several of the most significant clusters.

Trimming stripped 2 bases from V and 5 bases from J, with 26 bases between. This CDR3 spans 19 amino acids. This chain uses TRBV5-3 with TRBJ2-1, with D possibly being TRBD1 (6 bases). TRBV5-3 qualifies as an ORF whose function is uncertain. This TCR came from a male donor in good health and CMV-seropositive. Sequenced input: PBMCs. CDR3 region: CARSFDRSLPWASNNEQFF. The CDR3 bases are TGTGCCAGAAGCTTTGACAGGAGCCTTCCGTGGGCATCGAACAATGAGCAGTTCTTC.